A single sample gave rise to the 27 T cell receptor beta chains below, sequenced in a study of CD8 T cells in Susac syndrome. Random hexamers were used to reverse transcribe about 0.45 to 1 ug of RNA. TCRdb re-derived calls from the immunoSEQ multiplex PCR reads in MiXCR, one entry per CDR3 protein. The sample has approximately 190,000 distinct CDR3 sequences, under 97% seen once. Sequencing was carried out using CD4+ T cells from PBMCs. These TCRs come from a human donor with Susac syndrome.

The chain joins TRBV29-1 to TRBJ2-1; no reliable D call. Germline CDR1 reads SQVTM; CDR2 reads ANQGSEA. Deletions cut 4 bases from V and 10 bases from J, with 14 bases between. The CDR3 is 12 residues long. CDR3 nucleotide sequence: TGCAGCGTTGGATCATATAGCCAGGAGCAGTTCTTC. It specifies CSVGSYSQEQFF.

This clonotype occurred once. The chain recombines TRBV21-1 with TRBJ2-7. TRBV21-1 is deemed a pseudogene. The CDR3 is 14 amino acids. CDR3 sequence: CASSKGCGAYEQYF. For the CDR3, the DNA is TGTGCCAGCAGCAAAGGCTGTGGGGCCTACGAGCAGTACTTC.

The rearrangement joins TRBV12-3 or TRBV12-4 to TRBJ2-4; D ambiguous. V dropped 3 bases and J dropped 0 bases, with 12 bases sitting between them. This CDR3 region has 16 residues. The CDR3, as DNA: TGTGCCAGCAGTTTTAGAACAGCCGTAGCCAAAAACATTCAGTACTTC. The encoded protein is CASSFRTAVAKNIQYF.

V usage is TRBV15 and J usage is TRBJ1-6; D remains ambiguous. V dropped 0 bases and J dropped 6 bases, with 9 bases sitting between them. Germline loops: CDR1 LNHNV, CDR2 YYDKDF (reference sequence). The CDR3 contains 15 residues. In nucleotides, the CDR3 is TGTGCCACCAGCAGAGATTCCCTGGGTAATTCACCCCTCCACTTT. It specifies CATSRDSLGNSPLHF.

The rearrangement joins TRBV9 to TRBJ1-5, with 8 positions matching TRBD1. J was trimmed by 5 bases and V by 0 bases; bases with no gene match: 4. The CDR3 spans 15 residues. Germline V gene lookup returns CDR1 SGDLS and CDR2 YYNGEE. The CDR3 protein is CASSVGATGDQPQHF. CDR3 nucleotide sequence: TGTGCCAGCAGCGTAGGAGCGACAGGGGATCAGCCCCAGCATTTT.

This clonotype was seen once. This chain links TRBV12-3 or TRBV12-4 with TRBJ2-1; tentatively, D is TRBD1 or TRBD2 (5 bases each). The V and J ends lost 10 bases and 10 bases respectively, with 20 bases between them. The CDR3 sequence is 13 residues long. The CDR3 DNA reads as TGTGCCAACGCGAGAGGCCCGGGGCGCGAGCAGTTCTTC. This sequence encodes CANARGPGREQFF.

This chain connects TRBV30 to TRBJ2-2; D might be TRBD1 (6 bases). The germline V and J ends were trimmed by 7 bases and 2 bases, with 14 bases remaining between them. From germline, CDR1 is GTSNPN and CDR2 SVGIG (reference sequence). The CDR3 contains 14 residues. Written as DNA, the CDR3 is TGTGCCTTGAACAGGGCTCCTAACACCGGGGAGCTGTTTTTT. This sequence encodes CALNRAPNTGELFF.

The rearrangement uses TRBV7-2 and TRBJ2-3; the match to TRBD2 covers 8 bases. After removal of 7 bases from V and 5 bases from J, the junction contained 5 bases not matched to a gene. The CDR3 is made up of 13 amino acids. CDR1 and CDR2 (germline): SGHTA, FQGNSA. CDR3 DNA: TGTGCCAGCAACGGGGGGGCCGGAGATACGCAGTATTTT. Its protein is CASNGGAGDTQYF.

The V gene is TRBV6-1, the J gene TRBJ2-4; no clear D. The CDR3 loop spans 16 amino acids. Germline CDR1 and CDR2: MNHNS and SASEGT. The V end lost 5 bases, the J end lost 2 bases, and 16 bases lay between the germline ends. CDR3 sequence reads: CASSRWQPLSKNIQYF. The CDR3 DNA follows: TGTGCCAGCAGTCGCTGGCAGCCCTTATCCAAAAACATTCAGTACTTC.

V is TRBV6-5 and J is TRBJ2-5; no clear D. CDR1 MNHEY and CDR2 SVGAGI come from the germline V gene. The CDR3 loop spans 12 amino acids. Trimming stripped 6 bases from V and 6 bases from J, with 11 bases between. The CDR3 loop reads CASSNYKKTQYF. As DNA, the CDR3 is TGTGCCAGCAGCAATTACAAGAAGACCCAGTACTTC.

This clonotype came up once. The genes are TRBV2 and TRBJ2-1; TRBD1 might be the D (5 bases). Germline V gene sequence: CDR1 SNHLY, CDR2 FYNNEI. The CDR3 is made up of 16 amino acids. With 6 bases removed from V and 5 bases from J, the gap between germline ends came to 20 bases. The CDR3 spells CASSAETAKLDNEQFF. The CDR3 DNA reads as TGTGCCAGCAGCGCTGAGACAGCTAAACTTGACAATGAGCAGTTCTTC.

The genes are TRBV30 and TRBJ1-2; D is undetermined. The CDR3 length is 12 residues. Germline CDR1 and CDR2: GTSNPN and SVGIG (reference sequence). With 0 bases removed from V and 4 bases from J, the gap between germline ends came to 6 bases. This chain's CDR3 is CAWSVSSYGYTF. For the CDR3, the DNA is TGTGCCTGGAGTGTAAGCAGCTATGGCTACACCTTC.

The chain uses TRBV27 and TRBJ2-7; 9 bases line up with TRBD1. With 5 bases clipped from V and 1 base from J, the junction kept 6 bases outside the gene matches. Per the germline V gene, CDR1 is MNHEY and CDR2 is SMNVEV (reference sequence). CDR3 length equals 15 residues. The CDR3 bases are TGTGCCAGCAGTACGTACGGACAGGGGTCCTACGAGCAGTACTTC. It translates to CASSTYGQGSYEQYF.

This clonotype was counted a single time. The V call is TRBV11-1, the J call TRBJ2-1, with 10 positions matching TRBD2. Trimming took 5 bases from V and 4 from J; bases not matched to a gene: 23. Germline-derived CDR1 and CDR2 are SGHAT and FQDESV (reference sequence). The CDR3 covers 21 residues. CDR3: CASSRPSGGRSWSLQYNEQFF. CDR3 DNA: TGTGCCAGCAGCCGACCTAGCGGGGGTCGATCCTGGAGTCTCCAGTACAATGAGCAGTTCTTC.

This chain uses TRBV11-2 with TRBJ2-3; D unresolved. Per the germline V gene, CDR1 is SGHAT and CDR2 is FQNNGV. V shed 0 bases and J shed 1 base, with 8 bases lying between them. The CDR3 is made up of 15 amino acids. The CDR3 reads CASSLEPLGTDTQYF. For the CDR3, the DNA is TGTGCCAGCAGCTTAGAGCCCCTGGGCACAGATACGCAGTATTTT.

CDR3 loop: CSADDSYNEQFF. The CDR3, as DNA: TGCAGTGCTGACGACAGCTACAATGAGCAGTTCTTC. The chain carries TRBV20-1 and TRBJ2-1; D is perhaps TRBD1 (5 bases). The CDR3 length is 12 residues. Germline V gives CDR1 DFQATT, CDR2 SNEGSKA (reference sequence). Trimming removed 5 bases from V and 3 bases from J, with 8 bases in between.

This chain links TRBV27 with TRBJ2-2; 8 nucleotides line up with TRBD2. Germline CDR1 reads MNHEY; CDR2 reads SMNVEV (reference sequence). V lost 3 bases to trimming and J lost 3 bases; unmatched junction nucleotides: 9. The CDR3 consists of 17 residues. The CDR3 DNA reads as TGTGCCAGCAGTTTTAGAGCGGGGGCCGAATACACCGGGGAGCTGTTTTTT. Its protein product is CASSFRAGAEYTGELFF.

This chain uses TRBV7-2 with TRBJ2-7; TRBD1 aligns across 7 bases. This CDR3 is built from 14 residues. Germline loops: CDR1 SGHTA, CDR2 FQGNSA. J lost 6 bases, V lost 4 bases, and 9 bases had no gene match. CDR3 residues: CASSSRQGSSEQYF. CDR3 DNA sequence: TGTGCCAGCAGCTCCCGACAGGGTAGTAGCGAGCAGTACTTC.

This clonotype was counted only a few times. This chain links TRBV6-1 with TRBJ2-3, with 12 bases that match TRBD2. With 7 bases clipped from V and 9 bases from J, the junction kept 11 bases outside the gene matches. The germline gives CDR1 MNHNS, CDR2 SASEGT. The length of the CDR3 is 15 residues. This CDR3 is CASTGLAGSTGTQYF. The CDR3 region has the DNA TGTGCCAGCACCGGACTAGCGGGGTCAACTGGGACGCAGTATTTT.

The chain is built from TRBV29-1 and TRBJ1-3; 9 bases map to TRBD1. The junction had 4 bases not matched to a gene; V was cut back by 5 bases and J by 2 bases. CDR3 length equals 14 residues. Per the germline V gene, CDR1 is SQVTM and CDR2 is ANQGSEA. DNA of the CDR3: TGCAGCGTTCAAAGGACAGGGGCTGGAAACACCATATATTTT. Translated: CSVQRTGAGNTIYF.

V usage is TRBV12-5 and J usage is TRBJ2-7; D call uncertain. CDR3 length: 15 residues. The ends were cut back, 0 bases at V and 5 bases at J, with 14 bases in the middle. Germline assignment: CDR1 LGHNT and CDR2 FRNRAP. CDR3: CASGLVSRTIDEQYF. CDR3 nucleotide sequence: TGTGCTAGTGGTTTGGTATCACGAACAATCGACGAGCAGTACTTC.

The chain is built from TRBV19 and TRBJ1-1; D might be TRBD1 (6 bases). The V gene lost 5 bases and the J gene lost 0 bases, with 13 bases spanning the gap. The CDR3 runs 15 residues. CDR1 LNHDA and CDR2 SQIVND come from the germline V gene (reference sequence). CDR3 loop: CASSARTVMNTEAFF. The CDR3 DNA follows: TGTGCCAGTAGTGCCCGGACAGTTATGAACACTGAAGCTTTCTTT.

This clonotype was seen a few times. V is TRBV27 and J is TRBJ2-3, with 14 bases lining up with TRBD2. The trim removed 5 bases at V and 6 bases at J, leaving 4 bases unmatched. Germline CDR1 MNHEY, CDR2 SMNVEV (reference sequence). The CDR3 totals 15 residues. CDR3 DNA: TGTGCCAGCAGTCCTCGGACTAGCGGGGGGGATACGCAGTATTTT. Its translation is CASSPRTSGGDTQYF.

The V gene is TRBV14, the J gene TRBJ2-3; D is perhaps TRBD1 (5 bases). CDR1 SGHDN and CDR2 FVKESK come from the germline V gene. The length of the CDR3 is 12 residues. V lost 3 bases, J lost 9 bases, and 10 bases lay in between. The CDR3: CASSHDSFTQYF. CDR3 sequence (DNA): TGTGCCAGCAGCCACGACAGTTTCACGCAGTATTTT.

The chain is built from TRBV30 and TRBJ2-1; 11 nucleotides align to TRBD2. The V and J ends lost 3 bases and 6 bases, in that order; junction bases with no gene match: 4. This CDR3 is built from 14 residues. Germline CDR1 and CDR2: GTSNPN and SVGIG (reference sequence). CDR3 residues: CAWRLAGGINEQFF. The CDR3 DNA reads TGTGCCTGGAGGTTAGCGGGGGGGATCAATGAGCAGTTCTTC.

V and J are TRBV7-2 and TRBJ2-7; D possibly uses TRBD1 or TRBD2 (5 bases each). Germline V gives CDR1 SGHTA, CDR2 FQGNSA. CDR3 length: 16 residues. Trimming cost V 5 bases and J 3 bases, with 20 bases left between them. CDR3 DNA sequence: TGTGCCAGCAGCCCCCCCGGGACGGACATCTACTACGAGCAGTACTTC. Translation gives CASSPPGTDIYYEQYF.

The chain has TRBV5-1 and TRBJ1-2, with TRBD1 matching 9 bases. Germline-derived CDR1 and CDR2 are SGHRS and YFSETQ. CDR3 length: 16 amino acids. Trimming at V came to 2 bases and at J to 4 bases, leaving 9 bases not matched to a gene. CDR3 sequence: CASSFTSGQGGYGYTF. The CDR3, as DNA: TGCGCCAGCAGCTTTACTTCGGGACAGGGTGGCTATGGCTACACCTTC.